The 24 T cell receptor beta chains given below trace back to one sample, sequenced in a study of blood T cell repertoires in COVID-19. Repertoires were generated with immunoSEQ multiplex PCR, while TCRdb's copy carries only in-frame clones and drops some. Of tens of thousands of clones in the sample, around 87% were seen once. Input material: peripheral blood. The receptors stem from a woman of 80 years or more with acute or convalescent COVID-19.

This clone was counted once. The chain combines TRBV18 with TRBJ1-2; 8 bases fit TRBD1. The CDR3 sequence is 14 residues long. The V and J ends lost 6 bases and 6 bases, in that order; junction bases with no gene match: 9. Germline assignment: CDR1 KGHSH and CDR2 LQKENI. CDR3 protein: CASSPGGRGHGYTF. In DNA, the CDR3 is TGTGCCAGCTCCCCCGGGGGCAGGGGGCATGGCTACACCTTC.

There are a few counts of this clone. The rearrangement uses TRBV19 and TRBJ2-7; the match to TRBD1 covers 7 bases. The CDR3 runs to 14 residues. V lost 3 bases, J lost 2 bases, and 4 bases stayed unmatched. Looked up from germline, CDR1 is LNHDA and CDR2 is SQIVND (reference sequence). This CDR3 reads CASSMDRGPYEQYF. The CDR3 DNA follows: TGTGCCAGTAGTATGGATAGGGGGCCCTACGAGCAGTACTTC.

V usage is TRBV7-9 and J usage is TRBJ2-2, with a tentative D call TRBD1 (6 bases). Germline CDR1 is SEHNR and CDR2 is FQNEAQ (reference sequence). V lost 6 bases and J 5 bases, leaving 16 bases between the germline ends. CDR3 length equals 15 residues. The CDR3 loop is CASRPLGQGTGELFF. The CDR3 nucleotides are TGTGCCAGCAGACCCCTGGGCCAGGGGACCGGGGAGCTGTTTTTT.

CDR3 DNA: TGTGCCACCAGCAGGGGCGGGCAGAGGGAGACCCAGTACTTC. Its translation: CATSRGGQRETQYF. The genes are TRBV15 and TRBJ2-5; D might be TRBD2 (5 bases). Trimming cost V 3 bases and J 5 bases, with 13 bases left between them. Germline CDR1 reads LNHNV; CDR2 reads YYDKDF (reference sequence). CDR3 size: 14 residues.

This chain uses TRBV5-1 with TRBJ1-1; D gene uncertain. V was cut by 4 bases and J by 4 bases, with 14 bases left in between. CDR1 is SGHRS and CDR2 is YFSETQ in the germline V gene. The CDR3 loop spans 14 amino acids. The CDR3 bases are TGCGCCAGCAGCGAACCGGGAGTCGTCACTGAAGCTTTCTTT. It specifies CASSEPGVVTEAFF.

The chain employs TRBV7-8 and TRBJ2-5; D remains ambiguous. With 5 bases removed from V and 2 bases from J, the gap between germline ends came to 12 bases. From germline, CDR1 is SGHVS and CDR2 FQNEAQ. This CDR3 is 14 amino acids long. The CDR3 spells CASSPRGFQETQYF. The CDR3 nucleotides read TGTGCCAGCAGCCCTAGAGGATTTCAAGAGACCCAGTACTTC. Full variable domain (missing parts from reference TRBV7-8 and TRBJ2-5): GAGVSQSPRYKVAKRGQDVALRCDPISGHVSLFWYQQALGQGPEFLTYFQNEAQLDKSGLPSDRFFAERPEGSVSTLKIQRTQQEDSAVYLCASSPRGFQETQYFGPGTRLLVL.

V is TRBV5-6 and J is TRBJ1-1; D unresolved. The CDR3 contains 14 residues. With 0 bases removed from V and 5 bases from J, the gap between germline ends came to 11 bases. The V gene's germline CDR1 is SGHDT and CDR2 YYEEEE. The CDR3 spells CASSLGVRRTEAFF. As DNA, the CDR3 is TGTGCCAGCAGCTTGGGGGTCCGCAGGACTGAAGCTTTCTTT.

The chain employs TRBV18 and TRBJ2-1; TRBD1 is a possible D gene (5 bases). The V gene lost 5 bases and the J gene lost 6 bases, with 17 bases spanning the gap. Germline V gives CDR1 KGHSH, CDR2 LQKENI. This CDR3 is 15 amino acids long. For the CDR3, the DNA is TGTGCCAGCTCAGCCTCAAAGGGGTCGGGCAATGAGCAGTTCTTC. The encoded protein is CASSASKGSGNEQFF. The full variable domain, in which reference TRBV18 and TRBJ2-1 provide the parts outside the CDR3, is NAGVMQNPRHLVRRRGQEARLRCSPMKGHSHVYWYRQLPEEGLKFMVYLQKENIIDESGMPKERFSAEFPKEGPSILRIQQVVRGDSAAYFCASSASKGSGNEQFFGPGTRLTVL.

This clone was seen a few times. V is TRBV5-6 and J is TRBJ2-1; maybe TRBD2 (6 bases). The CDR3 contains 16 residues. Per germline, CDR1 SGHDT and CDR2 YYEEEE. V gave up 3 bases and J gave up 0 bases, with 13 bases separating them. Here the CDR3 reads CASSYIRGSSYNEQFF. The CDR3 DNA reads as TGTGCCAGCAGCTATATTCGGGGGAGCTCCTACAATGAGCAGTTCTTC. Supplemented by reference TRBV5-6 and TRBJ2-1, the full variable domain reads DAGVTQSPTHLIKTRGQQVTLRCSPKSGHDTVSWYQQALGQGPQFIFQYYEEEERQRGNFPDRFSGHQFPNYSSELNVNALLLGDSALYLCASSYIRGSSYNEQFFGPGTRLTVL.

V is TRBV29-1 and J is TRBJ1-2, with D hard to call. Trimming stripped 5 bases from V and 8 bases from J, with 12 bases between. Germline assignment: CDR1 SQVTM and CDR2 ANQGSEA. The CDR3 is 11 amino acids. CDR3 in DNA: TGCAGCGTTTATCCGCCAGGCGGCTACACCTTC. As protein: CSVYPPGGYTF.

The gene calls are TRBV7-6 and TRBJ2-1; 9 nucleotides agree with TRBD1. The length of the CDR3 is 15 residues. Germline V CDR1 and CDR2: SGHVS, FNYEAQ. With 3 bases clipped from V and 4 bases from J, the junction kept 4 bases outside the gene matches. The CDR3 DNA is TGTGCCAGCAGCTTGCGTGGGACAGGGTACAATGAGCAGTTCTTC. The encoded protein is CASSLRGTGYNEQFF.

About this clone: The same CDR3 arises from other DNA sequences in this sample as well. The rearrangement joins TRBV19 to TRBJ1-2, with 7 bases lining up with TRBD1. Losses at the gene ends were 4 bases for V and 4 bases for J; bases not matched to a gene: 3. Germline CDR1 reads LNHDA; CDR2 reads SQIVND (reference sequence). The CDR3 consists of 13 residues. In DNA, the CDR3 is TGTGCCAGTAGTAATCCAGGGGGCTATGGCTACACCTTC. This sequence encodes CASSNPGGYGYTF.

V usage is TRBV7-9 and J usage is TRBJ2-7; tentatively, D is TRBD2 (5 bases). In germline, CDR1 is SEHNR, CDR2 FQNEAQ (reference sequence). Trimming cost V 2 bases and J 5 bases, with 10 bases left between them. The CDR3 extends over 13 amino acids. DNA of the CDR3: TGTGCCAGCAGCTTATCCGGGCGGGACGAGCAGTACTTC. It encodes CASSLSGRDEQYF. The variable domain in full, completed from reference TRBV7-9 and TRBJ2-7, reads DTGVSQNPRHKITKRGQNVTFRCDPISEHNRLYWYRQTLGQGPEFLTYFQNEAQLEKSRLLSDRFSAERPKGSFSTLEIQRTEQGDSAMYLCASSLSGRDEQYFGPGTRLTVT.

The gene calls are TRBV9 and TRBJ1-2, with 7 bases identical to TRBD1. V lost 3 bases and J lost 5; bases outside the gene matches: 10. The CDR3 consists of 15 residues. CDR1 is SGDLS, CDR2 YYNGEE, per germline. The CDR3, as DNA: TGTGCCAGCAGCGCGCAGGGGCAGGGGGGATATGGCTACACCTTC. Translated, it gives CASSAQGQGGYGYTF.

The chain couples TRBV11-1 to TRBJ2-3, with D possibly matching TRBD1 (6 bases). The CDR3 has 14 amino acids. The V gene's germline CDR1 is SGHAT and CDR2 FQDESV (reference sequence). Between the trimmed V and J ends, which lost 2 bases and 6 bases, there was a span of 12 bases. Here the CDR3 reads CASSLFVRGDTQYF. The CDR3 DNA reads TGTGCCAGCAGCTTATTTGTAAGGGGGGATACGCAGTATTTT. Supplemented by reference TRBV11-1 and TRBJ2-3, the full variable domain reads EAEVAQSPRYKITEKSQAVAFWCDPISGHATLYWYRQILGQGPELLVQFQDESVVDDSQLPKDRFSAERLKGVDSTLKIQPAELGDSAMYLCASSLFVRGDTQYFGPGTRLTVL.

The J gene is TRBJ1-2, the V gene TRBV19, with a possible D match to TRBD1 (5 bases). Germline V gene sequence: CDR1 LNHDA, CDR2 SQIVND (reference sequence). The CDR3 consists of 13 residues. Trimming took off 3 bases at V and 7 bases at J, with 12 bases between the two ends. The CDR3 spells CASSIMDIAGYTF. The CDR3 coding sequence is TGTGCCAGTAGTATTATGGACATCGCTGGCTACACCTTC.

This chain links TRBV15 with TRBJ2-7; the D gene is possibly TRBD1 (6 bases). Trimming took off 0 bases at V and 6 bases at J, with 15 bases between the two ends. Germline V gene data show CDR1 as LNHNV and CDR2 as YYDKDF (reference sequence). CDR3 length: 15 residues. CDR3 DNA: TGTGCCACCAGCAGAGATACGGGGAACAGGGCCGAGCAGTACTTC. It is translated as CATSRDTGNRAEQYF.

The gene calls are TRBV24-1 and TRBJ2-2; 10 bases map to TRBD2. V was clipped by 3 bases and J by 4 bases; unmatched bases: 4. CDR1 is KGHDR, CDR2 SFDVKD, per germline. The CDR3 is 16 residues long. CDR3 coding DNA: TGTGCCACCAGTGATCCTAGCGGGAGAAGCACCGGGGAGCTGTTTTTT. This encodes CATSDPSGRSTGELFF.

CDR3 protein: CASRRDGPNEQFF. CDR3 DNA: TGTGCCAGCAGACGGGATGGGCCCAATGAGCAGTTCTTC. V is TRBV5-4 and J is TRBJ2-1; D may be TRBD2 (5 bases). The CDR3 runs to 13 residues. Trimming removed 5 bases at V and 6 bases at J, with 12 bases between. CDR1 SGHNT and CDR2 YYREEE come from the germline V gene (reference sequence). Full variable domain (rest looked up from reference TRBV5-4 and TRBJ2-1): ETGVTQSPTHLIKTRGQQVTLRCSSQSGHNTVSWYQQALGQGPQFIFQYYREEENGRGNFPPRFSGLQFPNYSSELNVNALELDDSALYLCASRRDGPNEQFFGPGTRLTVL.

The gene calls are TRBV5-1 and TRBJ2-2; 12 positions match TRBD2. CDR3 length: 16 amino acids. V lost 4 bases and J lost 4; bases outside the gene matches: 5. CDR1 is SGHRS and CDR2 is YFSETQ in the germline V gene. CDR3: CASSNPGLAGTGELFF. The CDR3 DNA reads as TGCGCCAGCAGCAACCCGGGACTAGCGGGCACCGGGGAGCTGTTTTTT.

As to this clone: The junction departs from the called germline gene at one end, perhaps through a read error. The rearrangement uses TRBV7-9 and TRBJ1-3; D is possibly TRBD1 (5 bases). The CDR3 runs 14 residues. Germline assignment: CDR1 SEHNR and CDR2 FQNEAQ (reference sequence). In nucleotides, the CDR3 is TGTGCCAGCAGCCAGGGCCAGGGTGGAGACACCATATATTTT. It encodes CASSQGQGGDTIYF.

The V and J genes are TRBV5-6 and TRBJ1-2, with 8 bases aligning to TRBD1. Trimming cost V 4 bases and J 2 bases; bases outside gene matches: 7. Germline V gene lookup returns CDR1 SGHDT and CDR2 YYEEEE. The CDR3 covers 15 residues. The CDR3 coding sequence is TGTGCCAGCAGCGTCCCGGGACAGGAAAACTATGGCTACACCTTC. Translated, it gives CASSVPGQENYGYTF.

V usage is TRBV5-1 and J usage is TRBJ2-1; TRBD2 matches 12 bases. CDR3 length: 16 residues. V dropped 2 bases and J dropped 7; count of bases not matched to a gene: 7. CDR1 and CDR2 from the germline V gene are SGHRS and YFSETQ. CDR3 nucleotides: TGCGCCAGCAGCTTTTTTGCTAGCGGGGGGGCTAATGAGCAGTTCTTC. This encodes CASSFFASGGANEQFF.

The CDR3 protein is CASNLTGGYEQYF. In DNA, the CDR3 is TGTGCCAGCAACCTGACAGGGGGCTACGAGCAGTACTTC. This rearrangement joins TRBV21-1 to TRBJ2-7; the table gives TRBD1 as D, unverified against the DNA. TRBV21-1 is a pseudogene. The CDR3 runs 13 residues.